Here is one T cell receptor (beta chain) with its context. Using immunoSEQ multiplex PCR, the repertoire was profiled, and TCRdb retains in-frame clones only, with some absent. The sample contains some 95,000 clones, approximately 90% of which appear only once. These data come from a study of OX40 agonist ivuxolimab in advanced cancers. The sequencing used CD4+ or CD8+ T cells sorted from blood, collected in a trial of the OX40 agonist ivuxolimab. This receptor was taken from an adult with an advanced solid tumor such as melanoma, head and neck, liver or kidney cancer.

CDR3 amino acids: CASSLREDTEAFF. As DNA, the CDR3 is TGTGCCAGCAGTTTGAGGGAGGACACTGAAGCTTTCTTT. The V and J genes are TRBV27 and TRBJ1-1, with D unresolved. The length of the CDR3 is 13 residues. CDR1 is MNHEY and CDR2 is SMNVEV in the germline V gene (reference sequence). The V end lost 3 bases, the J end lost 3 bases, and 8 bases lay between the germline ends.